The next 2 T cell receptor beta chains were all read from a single sample in a study of cytomegalovirus exposure and HLA in healthy donors. Vbeta (60) and Jbeta (13) primers were used in the PCR. This table comes from immunoSEQ multiplex PCR, and its TCRdb copy is limited to in-frame clones, with some not included. The sample holds about 160,000 clones, 70% to 85% seen once. Sequencing used PBMCs. Every receptor here comes from a man aged 35-49 years in good health and CMV-seronegative.

Concerning this clone itself: Sequence at one end of the junction differs from germline and may be a read error. Other DNA sequences in the sample encode the same CDR3. The chain links TRBV5-4 to TRBJ2-2, with 7 bases lining up with TRBD2. The CDR3 length is 14 residues. The V gene's germline CDR1 is SGHNT and CDR2 YYREEE (reference sequence). The CDR3 sequence is CASSFLGEGGELFF. For the CDR3, the DNA is TGTGCCAGCAGCTTTCTGGGGGAGGGCGGGGAGTTGTTTTTT.

The chain recombines TRBV29-1 with TRBJ2-7; 14 nucleotides line up with TRBD2. Germline loops: CDR1 SQVTM, CDR2 ANQGSEA. Germline trimming cut 4 bases from V and 0 bases from J; bases unmatched to any gene: 8. This CDR3 is 17 amino acids long. The CDR3, as DNA: TGCAGCGTTGTTAGGACTAGCGGGGGGCGGAGCTCCTACGAGCAGTACTTC. This sequence encodes CSVVRTSGGRSSYEQYF.